The clone carrying this T cell receptor (beta chain) came up once. TCR cDNA, made by 5'RACE template switching, carried an added universal primer site and UMIs. TCRdb recomputed calls from the 5' RACE reads with MiXCR, one row per CDR3 protein. Seen here are under 550,000 distinct CDR3 sequences, roughly a fifth observed once, and the top ten hold about a sixth. This sample was taken from a study of T cells after yellow fever vaccination. The sample was PBMCs, taken about 21 days after the first yellow fever vaccination. The clonotype was recovered from a man younger than 30 who received the YFV17D yellow fever vaccine.

CDR3 DNA sequence: TGTGCCAGCAGCTCGGCGGGTGGGGGGAACACTGAAGCTTTCTTT. As protein: CASSSAGGGNTEAFF. The J gene is TRBJ1-1, the V gene TRBV7-2; D perhaps matches TRBD1 (5 bases). The CDR3 contains 15 residues. Trimming took 4 bases from V and 1 from J, leaving 13 bases between them. Germline values: CDR1 SGHTA, CDR2 FQGNSA.